This T cell receptor (beta chain) was sequenced during a study of blood T cells in healthy people across ages (dated by TCRdb to 2015 to 2017). Study-level background: In model experiments, roughly one uniquely barcoded TCR beta cDNA molecule per two T cells was captured by template switching. Donors of different ages were randomly distributed across sequencing lanes to avoid experimental bias. The study analyzed two additional independent replicas of 1 million unique cDNA reads from the same blood draw for two donors, one aged 18 to 30 and one aged 80 or older. The study measured age-related changes in TCR beta repertoire diversity using deep sequencing normalized with unique cDNA molecular identifiers. The donors were split into four age groups: young (average around 15 years), middle-aged (around 37), aged (more than 60) and long-lived (under 90). General findings and caveats noted by the study authors: As age increased, observed TCR beta diversity per million T cells dropped in a roughly linear way, and a significant reduction was already evident by age roughly 40. The percentage of naive T cells measured by flow cytometry correlated strongly with observed TCR beta diversity. Estimates of total diversity from one million sequenced T cells were regarded as lower bounds and underestimates. Donor CMV infection status was unknown, potentially confounding age-related changes in expanded clonotypes. Compared with the aged group, the long-lived group had more naive CD4+ T cells, fewer expanded clones and increased TCR diversity, suggesting age selection. Since profiling was done on bulk unsorted PBMCs, naive and antigen-experienced compartments could not be conclusively compared.

From the germline V gene, CDR1 is KGHSH and CDR2 is LQKENI. The CDR3 numbers 15 residues from cysteine through phenylalanine. The entry retains the CDR3 DNA only, 45 bases that are in frame from base 1. The donors were roughly 40 Caucasian individuals from Russia, aged about 6 to 95 years, who were systemically healthy. Each donor gave 8 to 10 milliliters of peripheral blood, collected into EDTA-treated Vacutainer tubes. PBMCs were isolated by Ficoll-Paque density-gradient centrifugation, with at least 6 million obtained per sample. Total RNA, at least 6 micrograms per sample, was extracted from PBMCs with Trizol reagent. For every donor, flow cytometry on a PBMC aliquot measured the percentage of naive CD45RAhigh/CD27high T cells. This clonotype showed up many times. Its recognized antigen is unknown. Within one base of it there is no much larger clone, and no base qualities were kept. The library was built by means of 5' RACE. Instrument on record: Illumina HiSeq 2500. A second PCR of about 7 to 12 cycles was performed with a sample-barcoded 5' primer and a J-beta primer mix. A unique molecular identifier was introduced onto each TCR beta cDNA molecule by a template-switch 5' adaptor carrying 12 random nucleotides. Each sample yielded at least 2.5 million CDR3-containing paired-end reads. First-strand cDNA was synthesized from all RNA with the Mint cDNA synthesis kit, primed by a TRBC-specific oligonucleotide. After uracil-DNA glycosylase treatment, a first 18-cycle PCR used universal primers M1SS and BC2_uni_R on all cDNA. As for the original processing: Each sample was normalized by randomly selecting 1 million high-quality reads, each carrying a distinct molecular identifier. Reads with shared molecular identifiers were discarded instead of being binned into consensus sequences. MiTCR, set to a Q25 quality threshold and the strictest error-elimination algorithm, was used for CDR3 identification, clonotype clustering and error correction. A nonparametric unseen species model using Euler transformation provided a lower-bound estimate of total TCR beta diversity. TCRdb's own reprocessing of the public reads used fastp at Q25 and MiXCR and kept productive beta chains. Entries are consolidated by CDR3 protein sequence, retaining the most common genes and DNA. TCRdb's processing, not the study's, gives the V and J calls here. This sample is represented by more than 650,000 distinct CDR3 sequences; 20% to 25% of them were singletons. The top ten hold about 20% of the sample.

The TCR was taken from a man aged 70-80 years in good health. The chain is made from TRBV18 and TRBJ2-5, with TRBD1 perhaps the D gene, on 6 matching bases. The end of the DNA is better explained by TRBJ2-1, so the J call may be wrong. Sequencing was carried out using blood. The base sequence is TGTGCCAGCATTCAACAGGGCCCCTTACGCAATGAGCAGTTCTTC. Protein translation: CASIQQGPLRNEQFF.